This T cell receptor (beta chain) was recovered during a study of monozygotic twins with inflammatory bowel disease. UMIs incorporating a 6-nucleotide sample barcode were appended by means of template switching. After re-calling the 5' RACE reads, TCRdb lists one entry per CDR3 protein, DNA absent. The data show 150,000 to 200,000 distinct CDR3 sequences, and the top ten clones hold 6% to 9.5%. Overall study findings and caveats: Twins with IBD had fewer clonotypes in common with others than healthy twins, particularly during disease activity.

With regard to this clonotype: Its antigen is currently unknown.

The source is a human donor with ulcerative colitis or Crohn's disease, or a healthy co-twin of an affected twin (not recorded which). Sequenced input: blood.

CDR3 region: CASSSQGLMNTEAFF. The chain joins TRBV5-5 to TRBJ1-1; there is no DNA to check the TCRdb D call of TRBD1. CDR1 SGHKS and CDR2 YYEKEE come from the germline V gene (reference sequence). This CDR3 comprises 15 residues.